The rows below give T cell receptor beta chains drawn from one sample of a study of OX40 agonist ivuxolimab in advanced cancers. Measured with immunoSEQ multiplex PCR; TCRdb has only the in-frame clones, and not every one. In the table there are approximately 59,000 clones, approximately 84% of which are singletons. Sample: CD4+ or CD8+ T cells sorted from blood, taken in a trial of the OX40 agonist ivuxolimab. The receptors were gathered from an adult with an advanced solid tumor such as melanoma, head and neck, liver or kidney cancer. The CDR3 runs from the conserved cysteine through the conserved F or W. A D gene is named only where the DNA matches it firmly. Size is omitted from some rows. Given values are once, few, many or a class for expanded clones.

v_call: TRBV14
j_call: TRBJ2-4
clone_size: -
d_call: -
cdr3_aa: CASSQDPMGGGDIQYF
cdr3_nt: TGTGCCAGCAGCCAAGATCCAATGGGGGGCGGAGACATTCAGTACTTC

v_call: TRBV6-5
j_call: TRBJ1-2
clone_size: -
d_call: TRBD1
cdr3_aa: CASTDRAGYTF
cdr3_nt: TGTGCCAGCACCGACAGGGCTGGCTACACCTTC

v_call: TRBV6-1
j_call: TRBJ2-3
clone_size: -
d_call: -
cdr3_aa: CASSDRGVSDTDTQYF
cdr3_nt: TGTGCCAGCAGTGATAGAGGGGTGTCGGACACAGATACGCAGTATTTT

v_call: TRBV5-1
j_call: TRBJ2-1
clone_size: -
d_call: -
cdr3_aa: CASSPEGGRSEQFF
cdr3_nt: TGCGCCAGCAGCCCCGAGGGGGGGCGAAGTGAGCAGTTCTTC

v_call: TRBV5-1
j_call: TRBJ2-5
clone_size: -
d_call: TRBD2
cdr3_aa: CASSATSGQETQHF
cdr3_nt: TGCGCCAGCAGCGCAACTAGCGGCCAAGAGACCCAGCACTTC

v_call: TRBV27
j_call: TRBJ1-5
clone_size: once
d_call: -
cdr3_aa: CASSRDLENQPQHF
cdr3_nt: TGTGCCAGCAGTCGAGATCTGGAGAATCAGCCCCAGCATTTT

v_call: TRBV7-9
j_call: TRBJ2-7
clone_size: -
d_call: -
cdr3_aa: CASSLVGGSSYEQYF
cdr3_nt: TGTGCCAGCAGCTTAGTAGGGGGGAGCTCCTACGAGCAGTACTTC

v_call: TRBV5-1
j_call: TRBJ2-1
clone_size: -
d_call: -
cdr3_aa: CASGQYNEQFF
cdr3_nt: TGCGCCAGCGGACAGTACAATGAGCAGTTCTTC

v_call: TRBV18
j_call: TRBJ1-1
clone_size: -
d_call: -
cdr3_aa: CASSPGQDTEAFF
cdr3_nt: TGTGCCAGCTCTCCGGGACAAGACACTGAAGCTTTCTTT

v_call: TRBV11-2
j_call: TRBJ1-2
clone_size: -
d_call: -
cdr3_aa: CASSSRVFTGYTF
cdr3_nt: TGTGCCAGCAGCTCCAGGGTCTTTACTGGCTACACCTTC

v_call: TRBV5-8
j_call: TRBJ2-3
clone_size: -
d_call: -
cdr3_aa: CASSSDGTDTQYF
cdr3_nt: TGTGCCAGCAGCTCGGACGGGACAGATACGCAGTATTTT

v_call: TRBV6-4
j_call: TRBJ1-3
clone_size: -
d_call: TRBD1
cdr3_aa: CASSHRGSSGNTIYF
cdr3_nt: TGTGCCAGCAGTCACAGGGGTAGCTCTGGAAACACCATATATTTT

v_call: TRBV4-2
j_call: TRBJ1-4
clone_size: -
d_call: -
cdr3_aa: CASSQVQGFEKLFF
cdr3_nt: TGTGCCAGCAGCCAAGTGCAGGGTTTTGAAAAACTGTTTTTT

v_call: TRBV9
j_call: TRBJ2-2
clone_size: -
d_call: TRBD1
cdr3_aa: CASSLRDRGHTGELFF
cdr3_nt: TGTGCCAGCAGCCTCCGGGACAGGGGTCACACCGGGGAGCTGTTTTTT

v_call: TRBV15
j_call: TRBJ2-2
clone_size: -
d_call: -
cdr3_aa: CATSREGRNTGELFF
cdr3_nt: TGTGCCACCAGCAGAGAAGGGAGAAACACCGGGGAGCTGTTTTTT

v_call: TRBV7-9
j_call: TRBJ2-5
clone_size: -
d_call: TRBD1
cdr3_aa: CASSHRGRLETQYF
cdr3_nt: TGTGCCAGCAGCCACAGGGGGCGCTTAGAGACCCAGTACTTC

v_call: TRBV28
j_call: TRBJ2-7
clone_size: -
d_call: TRBD1
cdr3_aa: CASNGQGPSYEQYF
cdr3_nt: TGTGCCAGCAACGGACAGGGGCCATCCTACGAGCAGTACTTC

v_call: TRBV9
j_call: TRBJ1-6
clone_size: few
d_call: -
cdr3_aa: CASSGPGTASYNSPLHF
cdr3_nt: TGTGCCAGCAGCGGCCCCGGTACAGCGTCCTATAATTCACCCCTCCACTTT

v_call: TRBV19
j_call: TRBJ2-5
clone_size: once
d_call: -
cdr3_aa: CASSVGTRGGETQYF
cdr3_nt: TGTGCCAGTAGTGTAGGAACAAGGGGCGGAGAGACCCAGTACTTC

v_call: TRBV6-1
j_call: TRBJ1-2
clone_size: -
d_call: -
cdr3_aa: CASSEGPGHSGYTF
cdr3_nt: TGTGCCAGCAGTGAAGGTCCGGGTCACAGCGGCTACACCTTC

v_call: TRBV19
j_call: TRBJ2-2
clone_size: -
d_call: -
cdr3_aa: CASSRSPTNTGELFF
cdr3_nt: TGTGCCAGTAGTAGGAGTCCTACGAACACCGGGGAGCTGTTTTTT

v_call: TRBV19
j_call: TRBJ2-7
clone_size: -
d_call: TRBD2
cdr3_aa: CASTTFPLAGSHEQYF
cdr3_nt: TGTGCCAGTACCACTTTCCCGCTAGCGGGATCCCACGAGCAGTACTTC

v_call: TRBV7-8
j_call: TRBJ2-1
clone_size: few
d_call: -
cdr3_aa: CASSSTGFEQFF
cdr3_nt: TGTGCCAGCAGCTCAACAGGGTTCGAGCAGTTCTTC

v_call: TRBV28
j_call: TRBJ2-7
clone_size: -
d_call: TRBD1
cdr3_aa: CASSPPGTGFYEQYF
cdr3_nt: TGTGCCAGCAGTCCTCCCGGGACAGGGTTTTACGAGCAGTACTTC

v_call: TRBV5-1
j_call: TRBJ1-5
clone_size: few
d_call: -
cdr3_aa: CASSLGQERGQPQHF
cdr3_nt: TGCGCCAGCAGCTTGGGACAGGAGAGGGGTCAGCCCCAGCATTTT

v_call: TRBV2
j_call: TRBJ1-4
clone_size: -
d_call: TRBD1
cdr3_aa: CASSGLETGIEKLFF
cdr3_nt: TGTGCCAGCAGTGGGTTAGAGACAGGGATCGAAAAACTGTTTTTT

v_call: TRBV2
j_call: TRBJ2-7
clone_size: -
d_call: TRBD1
cdr3_aa: CASSVTGGGEQYF
cdr3_nt: TGTGCCAGCAGTGTGACAGGGGGAGGCGAGCAGTACTTC

v_call: TRBV4-3
j_call: TRBJ2-1
clone_size: -
d_call: -
cdr3_aa: CASSQVSGANEQFF
cdr3_nt: TGCGCCAGCAGCCAAGTATCAGGGGCGAATGAGCAGTTCTTC

v_call: TRBV19
j_call: TRBJ1-1
clone_size: -
d_call: -
cdr3_aa: CASRDQTTDTEAFF
cdr3_nt: TGTGCCAGTAGAGACCAGACGACCGACACTGAAGCTTTCTTT

v_call: TRBV6-5
j_call: TRBJ2-7
clone_size: -
d_call: TRBD1
cdr3_aa: CASSYGTGDDEQYF
cdr3_nt: TGTGCCAGCAGTTACGGGACAGGGGACGACGAGCAGTACTTC

v_call: TRBV29-1
j_call: TRBJ2-5
clone_size: -
d_call: -
cdr3_aa: CSVSGTQGSRETQYF
cdr3_nt: TGCAGCGTCTCCGGGACTCAGGGATCACGAGAGACCCAGTACTTC

v_call: TRBV2
j_call: TRBJ2-5
clone_size: -
d_call: TRBD1
cdr3_aa: CASKGQGGVETQYF
cdr3_nt: TGTGCCAGCAAGGGACAGGGAGGGGTAGAGACCCAGTACTTC